This T cell receptor beta chain appears in the sequencing data of a study of shared clonotypes between healthy human individuals. As for the study in general: In total, the donors were two women and a few men aged 18 to 49.

A few counts support this clone. Profiled with immunoSEQ multiplex PCR; TCRdb holds only in-frame clones, not every one. The repertoire consists of about 96,000 clones, with about half occurring once and the leading ten covering approximately 16%. The TCR originated in a middle-aged woman in good health. Some clones in this sample may be carry-over from other donors' samples. Specimen: PBMCs.

CDR3 loop: CASSLGPSGRAHEQYF. For the CDR3, the DNA is TGTGCCAGCAGCTTAGGACCTAGCGGGAGGGCTCACGAGCAGTACTTC. This sequence joins TRBV7-2 and TRBJ2-7; 12 bases are a match to TRBD2. Germline V gene sequence: CDR1 SGHTA, CDR2 FQGNSA. V was clipped by 1 base and J by 5 bases; unmatched bases: 6. The CDR3 is 16 residues long.